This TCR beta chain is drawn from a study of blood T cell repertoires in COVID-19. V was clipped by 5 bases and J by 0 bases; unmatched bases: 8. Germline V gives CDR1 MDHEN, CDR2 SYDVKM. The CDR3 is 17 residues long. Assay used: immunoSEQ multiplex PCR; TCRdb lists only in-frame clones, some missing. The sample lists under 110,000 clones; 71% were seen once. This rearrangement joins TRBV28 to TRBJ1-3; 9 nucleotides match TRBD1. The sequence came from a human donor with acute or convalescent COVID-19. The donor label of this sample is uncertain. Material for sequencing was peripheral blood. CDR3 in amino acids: CASSPTGGAASGNTIYF. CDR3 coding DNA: TGTGCCAGCAGTCCTACAGGGGGCGCCGCCTCTGGAAACACCATATATTTT.